This TCR beta chain emerged from a study of T cells in Graves' hyperthyroidism and ophthalmopathy. Overall study results and limits: By a 13 V-J model, ophthalmopathy was set apart from stable hyperthyroidism.

Lactation, pregnancy, other autoimmune disease or uncontrolled infection excluded patients. Each 10 ml fresh peripheral blood draw supplied the PBMCs. The investigators amplified TCR beta CDR3 regions from RNA transcripts. With the HTBI primer set, the TCR CDR3 went through a first round of RT-PCR. TCRdb processed the multiplex PCR reads anew with MiXCR; each CDR3 protein has one entry. The sample carries approximately 600,000 distinct CDR3 sequences, roughly 14% recorded once. V was trimmed by 10 bases and J by 5 bases, leaving 20 bases between them. Germline assignment: CDR1 MNHEY and CDR2 SVGEGT. This CDR3 spans 14 amino acids. For this clonotype: Its antigen is as yet unknown. A read error is possible here, since a much larger clone lies one base away.

This TCR came from a woman aged 40 to 55 with Graves' ophthalmopathy. This chain connects TRBV6-2 or TRBV6-3 to TRBJ2-5, with D possibly TRBD1 on 5 matching bases. Sequenced sample: blood. DNA for the CDR3: TGTGCCACCAGCCAGGGAAAAGTTTGGGAGACCCAGTACTTC. Its protein is CATSQGKVWETQYF.